This T cell receptor beta chain originates from a study of early T cells in non-severe SARS-CoV-2 infection (dated by TCRdb to 2020 to 2022). In the study overall: Because TCR sequencing relied on bulk RNA taken from unsorted whole blood, pairing of alpha and beta chains was not possible. The full study reports these points: VDJdb matching was skewed toward anti-spike CD8 responses and likely underestimated virus-specific expansions by missing private and CD4 specificities.

The study was a case-control design nested within a healthcare worker cohort in London, UK, with weekly nasopharyngeal swab PCR tests and blood sampling. Healthcare workers were recruited between 23 and 31 March 2020, during the week of the UK lockdown, and were followed weekly for up to roughly 15 weeks. A few counts support this clonotype. Its antigen remains undetermined. Base qualities are not provided; no much larger clone lies one nucleotide away. The library was obtained by 5' RACE. The data were produced on a NextSeq 500. Unique molecular identifiers were attached to individual cDNA molecules in the TCR library protocol so that sequencing error and PCR bias could be corrected. Sequencing covered both TCR alpha and beta chains, and within each sample the abundances of alpha and beta sequences were tightly co-correlated. For the original study's pipeline: Decombinator V4 was used to annotate the V gene, J gene and CDR3 of the TCR sequences. TCRs were defined as expanded if a significant change between any two time points was detected under a Poisson model with p below 0.0001. TCR abundances were normalised to the total number of TCRs sequenced per sample and expressed as counts per million. MAIT TCRs were defined by TRAV1-2 paired with TRAJ12, TRAJ20 or TRAJ33, and iNKT TCRs by TRAV10 paired with TRAJ18. VDJdb, accessed on 1 November 2021, was searched for TCRs annotated for CMV, EBV and SARS-CoV-2, and TCRs annotated for more than one antigen were excluded. Clones were called with MiXCR by TCRdb after fastp trimmed the public reads at Q25, and only in-frame beta chains were retained. CDR3 protein duplicates are merged, each entry listing the most common genes and DNA. These V and J calls are TCRdb output, not the study's own analysis. The sample includes roughly 65,000 distinct CDR3 sequences, with 9% to 15% observed a single time. Under 2% of the sample is held by the ten biggest clonotypes.

Taken from cysteine to phenylalanine, the CDR3 has 16 residues. CDR3 DNA is the only sequence kept; it has 48 bases, read in frame from the first base. CDR1 and CDR2 were assigned from the germline V gene as SGHRS and YFSETQ. V and J lose 0 bases and 4 bases, and a span of 14 bases separates them. The receptor chain draws on TRBV5-1 and TRBJ1-3, with TRBD1 perhaps the D gene, on 6 matching bases. This clonotype was sampled from an adult who was a healthcare worker with PCR-confirmed SARS-CoV-2 infection or an uninfected control (not recorded which). Sequencing input: whole blood. This receptor carries the CDR3 CASSLGYRASGNTIYF. The bases read TGCGCCAGCAGCTTGGGGTACAGGGCGAGCGGAAACACCATATATTTT.